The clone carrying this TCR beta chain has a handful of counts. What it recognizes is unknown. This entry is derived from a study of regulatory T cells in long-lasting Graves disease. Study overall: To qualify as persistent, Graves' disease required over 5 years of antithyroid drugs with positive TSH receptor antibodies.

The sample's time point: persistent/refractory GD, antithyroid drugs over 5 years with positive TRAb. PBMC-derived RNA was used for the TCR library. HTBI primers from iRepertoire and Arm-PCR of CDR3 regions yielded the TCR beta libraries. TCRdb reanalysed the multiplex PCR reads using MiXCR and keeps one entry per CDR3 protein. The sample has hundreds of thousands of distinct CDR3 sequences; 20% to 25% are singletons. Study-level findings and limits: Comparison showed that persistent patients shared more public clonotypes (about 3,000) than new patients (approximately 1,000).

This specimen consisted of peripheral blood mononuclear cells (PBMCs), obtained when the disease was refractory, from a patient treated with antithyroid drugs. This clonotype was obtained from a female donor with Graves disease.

The CDR3 loop reads CASSQGLETQYF. The CDR3 bases are TGTGCCAGCAGCCAAGGATTAGAGACCCAGTACTTC. This sequence joins TRBV3-1 and TRBJ2-5; D remains ambiguous. Germline V CDR1 and CDR2: LGHDT, YNNKEL (reference sequence). The CDR3 contains 12 residues. The ends were cut back, 1 base at V and 4 bases at J, with 4 bases in the middle.